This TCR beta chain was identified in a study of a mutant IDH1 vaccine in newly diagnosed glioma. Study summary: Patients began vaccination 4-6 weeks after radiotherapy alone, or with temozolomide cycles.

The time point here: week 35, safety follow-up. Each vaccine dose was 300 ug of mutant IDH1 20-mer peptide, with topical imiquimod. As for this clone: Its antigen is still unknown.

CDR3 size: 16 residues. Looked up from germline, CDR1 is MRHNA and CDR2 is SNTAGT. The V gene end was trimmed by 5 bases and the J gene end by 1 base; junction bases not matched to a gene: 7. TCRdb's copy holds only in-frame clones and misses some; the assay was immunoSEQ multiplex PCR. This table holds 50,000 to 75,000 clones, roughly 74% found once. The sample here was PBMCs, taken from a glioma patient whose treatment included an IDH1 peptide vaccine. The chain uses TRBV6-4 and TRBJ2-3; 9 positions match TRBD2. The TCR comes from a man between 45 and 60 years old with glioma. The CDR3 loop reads CASSPKRGAGTDTQYF. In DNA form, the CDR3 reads TGTGCCAGCAGTCCCAAGCGGGGGGCAGGCACAGATACGCAGTATTTT.